Presented here are 21 T cell receptor beta chains from one specimen sequenced in a study of prognosis after radiotherapy for stage I lung cancer. Using two-round multiplex PCR, the authors amplified TCR beta CDR3 from genomic DNA. The authors ran first-round PCR with primers specific to each TRBV and TRBJ gene. TCRdb reanalysed the multiplex PCR reads using MiXCR and keeps one entry per CDR3 protein. The top ten hold roughly 50% of the sample, which has roughly 11,000 distinct CDR3 sequences, just over 35% seen once. The sample consisted of PBMCs, taken before or after stereotactic body radiation therapy (not recorded which). Receptors originate from a donor aged 50 or older with non-small cell lung cancer.

This clonotype was detected ten times or more. V is TRBV15 and J is TRBJ2-7; D is unresolved. The CDR3 length is 16 residues. From germline, CDR1 is LNHNV and CDR2 YYDKDF (reference sequence). The V gene lost 3 bases and the J gene lost 3 bases, with 18 bases spanning the gap. The CDR3 DNA sequence: TGTGCCACCAGCAGGAACTCGGTTGTGGATAACTACGAGCAGTACTTC. Its translation is CATSRNSVVDNYEQYF.

This clonotype was counted at least ten times. The chain recombines TRBV18 with TRBJ1-6; D may be TRBD1 (5 bases). The germline CDR1 and CDR2 sequences are KGHSH and LQKENI. Trimming took 3 bases from V and 0 from J, leaving 18 bases between them. CDR3 length equals 19 residues. CDR3 bases: TGTGCCAGCTCACCGCGACCTATGACAGAGAGCTCCTATAATTCACCCCTCCACTTT. Its protein product is CASSPRPMTESSYNSPLHF.

This clonotype was picked up many times. The CDR3 sequence: CASSPRPGQAEQYV. In nucleotides, the CDR3 is TGTGCCAGCAGTCCCCGCCCCGGACAGGCCGAGCAGTACGTC. The chain uses TRBV12-3 or TRBV12-4 and TRBJ2-7, with TRBD1 matching 7 bases. This CDR3 has 14 residues. V lost 5 bases, J lost 6 bases, and 10 bases stayed unmatched.

Notes on this clonotype: A read error likely explains this, since a far larger clone differs by one base. The V and J genes are TRBV6-4 and TRBJ2-1; D remains unclear. Germline values: CDR1 MRHNA, CDR2 SNTAGT. Trimming stripped 5 bases from V and 4 bases from J, with 12 bases between. This CDR3 comprises 14 residues. Here the CDR3 DNA reads TGTGCCAGCAGTTCCTGGACCATATACAATGAGCAGTTCTTC. This encodes CASSSWTIYNEQFF.

This clonotype showed up many times. The chain links TRBV7-2 to TRBJ2-1; 9 bases match TRBD1. The V and J ends lost 0 bases and 8 bases, in that order; junction bases with no gene match: 5. CDR1 SGHTA and CDR2 FQGNSA come from the germline V gene. The CDR3 has 15 residues. The CDR3 nucleotides are TGTGCCAGCAGCTTAGCCGGACAGGGGATCCATGAGCAGTTCTTC. This encodes CASSLAGQGIHEQFF.

This clonotype was recorded at least ten times. The rearrangement joins TRBV20-1 to TRBJ2-1; D might be TRBD2 (6 bases). CDR1 and CDR2 (germline): DFQATT, SNEGSKA (reference sequence). The CDR3 covers 13 residues. V was shortened by 6 bases and J by 10 bases, with 19 bases between the two germline ends. The CDR3 DNA follows: TGCAGTGCGGGTCCGGGCGGGGCGGGAGAGCAGTTCTTC. Protein sequence: CSAGPGGAGEQFF.

The chain couples TRBV5-1 to TRBJ2-7, with D perhaps TRBD2 (6 bases). V was trimmed by 0 bases and J by 2 bases, leaving 9 bases between them. CDR3 length: 14 residues. The germline V gene encodes CDR1 SGHRS and CDR2 YFSETQ. CDR3 DNA: TGCGCCAGCAGCTTGGGGAGGGGACCCTACGAGCAGTACTTC. Its protein is CASSLGRGPYEQYF.

Note on this clonotype: A read error likely explains this, since a far larger clone differs by one base. The rearrangement joins TRBV27 to TRBJ2-4; tentatively, D is TRBD1 or TRBD2 (5 bases each). Germline V CDR1 and CDR2: MNHEY, SMNVEV (reference sequence). The CDR3 runs 14 residues. In DNA form, the CDR3 reads TGTGCCAGCAGTTTGGGGACCACATGGGATGAGCCGTTCTTC. Amino acids: CASSLGTTWDEPFF.

This clonotype has ten or more counts. The rearrangement uses TRBV10-3 and TRBJ2-5; D may correspond to TRBD1 or TRBD2 (5 bases each). CDR1 and CDR2 (germline): ENHRY, SYGVKD. V was shortened by 0 bases and J by 5 bases, with 13 bases between the two germline ends. This CDR3 contains 15 residues. The CDR3 reads CAISESTGHGETQYF. The CDR3 DNA follows: TGTGCCATCAGTGAGTCTACGGGGCATGGGGAGACCCAGTACTTC.

The chain employs TRBV18 and TRBJ2-7; 7 nucleotides line up with TRBD1. CDR1 and CDR2 (germline): KGHSH, LQKENI. CDR3 length equals 12 residues. Here the CDR3 reads CASSTGVYEQYV. The CDR3 coding sequence is TGTGCCAGCTCAACAGGGGTGTACGAGCAATACGTC.

Remarks on this clonotype: This sequence is one base from a far larger clone and is likely a read error. This rearrangement joins TRBV6-9 to TRBJ1-6, with D maybe TRBD1 (6 bases). CDR1 and CDR2 (germline): MNHGY, SVAAGI. The CDR3 spans 15 residues. The CDR3 DNA follows: TGTACCAGCAGTGAATGGGGGCACTATAATTCACCCCTCCACTTT. This codes for CTSSEWGHYNSPLHF.

This clonotype was detected many times. This chain joins TRBV18 and TRBJ1-1; D is uncertain. V lost 4 bases, J lost 1 base, and 10 bases lay in between. The CDR3 covers 14 residues. The germline V gene encodes CDR1 KGHSH and CDR2 LQKENI. CDR3 bases: TGTGCCAGCTCACTAGTCGAAGCGAACACTGAAGCTTTCTTT. Translation gives CASSLVEANTEAFF.

The table lists this clonotype with many counts. V gene TRBV7-9 combines with J gene TRBJ2-3; the D is unclear. The CDR3 runs 15 residues. Trimming left V 1 base short and J 0 bases short, with 8 bases between. Germline CDR1 and CDR2: SEHNR and FQNEAQ (reference sequence). CDR3 DNA sequence: TGTGCCAGCAGCTTAGTTGGCAGTAGCACAGATACGCAGTATTTT. This encodes CASSLVGSSTDTQYF.

Ten or more counts support this clonotype. V usage is TRBV27 and J usage is TRBJ2-6; tentatively, D is TRBD1 or TRBD2 (5 bases each). V was clipped by 7 bases and J by 1 base, with 11 bases between them. CDR3 length: 15 residues. Germline CDR1 and CDR2: MNHEY and SMNVEV (reference sequence). The CDR3 bases are TGTGCCAGCACGAGGGGCAGTTCTGGGGCCAACGTCCTGACTTTC. It yields the protein CASTRGSSGANVLTF.

This clonotype was observed at least ten times. The chain couples TRBV18 to TRBJ1-4; possible D gene TRBD1, 6 bases. CDR1 is KGHSH and CDR2 is LQKENI in the germline V gene. This CDR3 has 16 residues. Trimming stripped 2 bases from V and 5 bases from J, with 15 bases between. The chain's CDR3 is CASSPAYREANEKLFF. As DNA, the CDR3 is TGTGCCAGCTCACCAGCGTACAGGGAGGCCAATGAAAAACTGTTTTTT.

By share, this clonotype ranks as medium-sized. J is TRBJ2-7 and V is TRBV27; TRBD2 aligns across 14 bases. With V trimmed by 4 bases and J by 6 bases, 2 bases remained unmatched. The CDR3 totals 14 residues. Germline V gene sequence: CDR1 MNHEY, CDR2 SMNVEV (reference sequence). The CDR3 sequence is CASSSGLAGAEQYF. Written as DNA, the CDR3 is TGTGCCAGCAGTTCGGGACTAGCGGGAGCCGAGCAGTACTTC.

The CDR3 coding sequence is TGTGCCAGCATTAATCGAGCGGGGGGACCCTTACATGATGAGCAGTTCTTC. Residues: CASINRAGGPLHDEQFF. V gene TRBV9 combines with J gene TRBJ2-1, with 9 bases aligning to TRBD2. This CDR3 is built from 17 residues. The junction had 18 bases not matched to a gene; V was cut back by 6 bases and J by 8 bases. Germline CDR1 and CDR2: SGDLS and YYNGEE.

This sequence joins TRBV12-3 or TRBV12-4 and TRBJ2-1; D not certain. CDR3 length equals 13 residues. V shed 4 bases and J shed 1 base, with 5 bases lying between them. The CDR3, as DNA: TGTGCCAGCAGTTGGGGTTCCTACAATGAGCAGTTCTTC. Translated: CASSWGSYNEQFF.

Of note for this clonotype: Compared with germline, one end of the junction differs, possibly owing to a read error. The chain links TRBV5-1 to TRBJ2-3; 9 bases agree with TRBD2. CDR1 and CDR2 from the germline V gene are SGHRS and YFSETQ. The CDR3 consists of 15 residues. CDR3 protein: CASRLAGYSTDAQYF. The CDR3, as DNA: TGCGCCAGCAGGCTAGCGGGGTATAGCACAGATGCGCAGTATTTT.

Many counts were recorded for this clonotype. J is TRBJ1-6 and V is TRBV20-1; D not certain. The V end was cut by 6 bases, the J end by 0 bases, with 12 bases between. Per germline, CDR1 DFQATT and CDR2 SNEGSKA (reference sequence). The CDR3 extends over 15 amino acids. CDR3 bases: TGCAGTGCACGGACCGTCCCCTCCTATAATTCACCCCTCCACTTT. This sequence encodes CSARTVPSYNSPLHF.

This chain connects TRBV4-1 to TRBJ2-1; D possibly corresponds to TRBD2 (6 bases). This CDR3 has 15 amino acids. V lost 0 bases, J lost 10 bases, and 16 bases lay in between. Looked up from germline, CDR1 is MGHRA and CDR2 is YSYEKL. DNA of the CDR3: TGCGCCAGCAGCCAAGAGTCGCGGGGTGCTGAAGAGCAGTTCTTC. Translating gives CASSQESRGAEEQFF.